This TCR beta chain was obtained from a study of cytomegalovirus exposure and HLA in healthy donors. About the research overall: The Caucasian-associated ancestry cluster contained 75% to 85% of the 300 to 450 genotyped donors. Study outcomes and limitations: Cytomegalovirus association was assigned to under 200 TCR beta chains.

With 60 Vbeta and 13 Jbeta primers, the PCR was carried out. TCRdb's table, derived via immunoSEQ multiplex PCR, lists solely in-frame clones and lacks some. The sample records some 96,000 clones, approximately 64% being singletons. Comments on this clone: What it recognizes is unknown.

The sequence was collected from a man in his fifties or sixties in good health and CMV-seronegative. The sequenced material came from PBMCs.

The DNA for the CDR3 is TGTGCCAGCTCACCACCTAGCGGGGGGTCTGACGAGCAGTACTTC. Its protein is CASSPPSGGSDEQYF. The rearrangement links TRBV18 to TRBJ2-7, with TRBD2 matching over 10 bases. The CDR3 is 15 amino acids. Looked up from germline, CDR1 is KGHSH and CDR2 is LQKENI. J gave up 5 bases and V 0 bases, and 4 bases lay outside the gene matches. The whole variable domain, filled in from reference TRBV18 and TRBJ2-7, reads NAGVMQNPRHLVRRRGQEARLRCSPMKGHSHVYWYRQLPEEGLKFMVYLQKENIIDESGMPKERFSAEFPKEGPSILRIQQVVRGDSAAYFCASSPPSGGSDEQYFGPGTRLTVT.